The clone carrying this T cell receptor (beta chain) was observed a single time. Its antigen is not identified. This sample includes further DNA sequences coding for the same CDR3. The data were obtained in a study of shared clonotypes between healthy human individuals. Clones were read by immunoSEQ multiplex PCR, and TCRdb kept only the in-frame ones, dropping some. The table lists some 1.5 million clones, roughly 96% of them singletons. This CDR3 is built from 15 residues. CDR1 and CDR2 from the germline V gene are KGHSH and LQKENI. With 4 bases clipped from V and 0 bases from J, the junction kept 2 bases outside the gene matches. The authors divided CD4+ cells into CD45RA+ naive and CD45RA-negative memory subsets. Study findings and constraints: Rarefaction showed that sequencing of sorted subsets was incomplete (despite large depth). Relative to clonotypes present in all four donors, those not shared had lower generation probabilities.

The chain joins TRBV18 to TRBJ2-1; 8 bases match TRBD2. The receptor was derived from a young man in good health. Sequenced input: naive CD4+ T cells sorted from blood. Subset reported: CD45RA+ positively selected. This CDR3 reads CASSLGTSSYNEQFF. CDR3 bases: TGTGCCAGCTCACTGGGGACTAGCTCCTACAATGAGCAGTTCTTC.